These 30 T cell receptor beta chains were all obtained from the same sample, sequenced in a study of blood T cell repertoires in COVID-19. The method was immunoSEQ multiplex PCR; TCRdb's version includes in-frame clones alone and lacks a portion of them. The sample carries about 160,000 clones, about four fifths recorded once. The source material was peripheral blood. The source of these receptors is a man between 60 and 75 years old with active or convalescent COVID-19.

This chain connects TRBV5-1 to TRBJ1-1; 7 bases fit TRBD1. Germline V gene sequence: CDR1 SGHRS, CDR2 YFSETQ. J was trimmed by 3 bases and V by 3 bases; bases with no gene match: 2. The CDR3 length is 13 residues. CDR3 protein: CASSWGTDTEAFF. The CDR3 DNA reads TGCGCCAGCAGCTGGGGGACAGACACTGAAGCTTTCTTT.

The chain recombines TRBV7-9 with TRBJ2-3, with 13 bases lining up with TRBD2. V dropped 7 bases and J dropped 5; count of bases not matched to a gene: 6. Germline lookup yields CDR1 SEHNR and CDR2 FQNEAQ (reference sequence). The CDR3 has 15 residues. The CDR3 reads CASTLTSGGLDTQYF. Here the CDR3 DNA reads TGTGCCAGCACCCTGACTAGCGGGGGGTTAGATACGCAGTATTTT.

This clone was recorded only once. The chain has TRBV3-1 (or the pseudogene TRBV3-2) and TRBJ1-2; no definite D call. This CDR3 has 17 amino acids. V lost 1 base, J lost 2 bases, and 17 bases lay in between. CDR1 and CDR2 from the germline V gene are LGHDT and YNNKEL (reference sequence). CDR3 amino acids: CASSQVSSPGENYGYTF. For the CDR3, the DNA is TGTGCCAGCAGCCAAGTCTCCTCGCCAGGCGAAAACTATGGCTACACCTTC.

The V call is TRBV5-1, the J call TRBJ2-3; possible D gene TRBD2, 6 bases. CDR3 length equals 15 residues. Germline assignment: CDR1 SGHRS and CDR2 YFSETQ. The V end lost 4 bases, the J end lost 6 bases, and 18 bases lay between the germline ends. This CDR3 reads CASSETGTEGDTQYF. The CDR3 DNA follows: TGCGCCAGCAGCGAGACGGGGACTGAGGGGGATACGCAGTATTTT.

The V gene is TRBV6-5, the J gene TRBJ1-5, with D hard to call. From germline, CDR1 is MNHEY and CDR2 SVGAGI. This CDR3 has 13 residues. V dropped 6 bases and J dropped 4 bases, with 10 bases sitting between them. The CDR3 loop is CASSPTGNQPQHF. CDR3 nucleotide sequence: TGTGCCAGCAGCCCCACGGGAAATCAGCCCCAGCATTTT.

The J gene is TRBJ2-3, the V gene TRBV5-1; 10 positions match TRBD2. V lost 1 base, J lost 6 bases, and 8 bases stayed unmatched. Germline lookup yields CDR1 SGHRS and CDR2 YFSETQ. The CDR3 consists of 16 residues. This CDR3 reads CASSLIAGGPQDTQYF. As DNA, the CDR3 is TGCGCCAGCAGCTTGATAGCGGGGGGCCCCCAGGATACGCAGTATTTT.

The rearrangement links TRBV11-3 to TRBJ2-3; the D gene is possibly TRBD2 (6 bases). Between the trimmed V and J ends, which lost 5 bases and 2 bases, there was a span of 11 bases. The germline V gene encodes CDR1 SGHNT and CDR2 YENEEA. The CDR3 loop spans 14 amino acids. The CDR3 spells CASSPGLITDTQYF. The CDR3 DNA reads TGTGCCAGCAGCCCGGGACTGATCACAGATACGCAGTATTTT.

The CDR3 loop reads CASPTGNEQFF. The CDR3 DNA follows: TGTGCCAGCCCCACGGGGAATGAGCAGTTCTTC. The chain uses TRBV6-5 and TRBJ2-1; D may be TRBD2 (5 bases). Germline V gives CDR1 MNHEY, CDR2 SVGAGI. CDR3 length equals 11 residues. V lost 8 bases to trimming and J lost 7 bases, with 9 bases between them.

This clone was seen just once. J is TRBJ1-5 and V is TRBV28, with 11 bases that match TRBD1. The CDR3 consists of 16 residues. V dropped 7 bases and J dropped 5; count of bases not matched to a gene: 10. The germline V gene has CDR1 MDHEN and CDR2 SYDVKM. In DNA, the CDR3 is TGTGCCAGCACCCTGAGCCGGGACAGGGGGTATCAGCCCCAGCATTTT. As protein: CASTLSRDRGYQPQHF.

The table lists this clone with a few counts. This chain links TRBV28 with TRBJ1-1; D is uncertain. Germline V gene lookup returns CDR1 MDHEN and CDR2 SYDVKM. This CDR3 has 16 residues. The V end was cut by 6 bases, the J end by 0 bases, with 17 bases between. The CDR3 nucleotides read TGTGCCAGCAGCATCTCTATGGCAGCGCTGAACACTGAAGCTTTCTTT. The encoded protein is CASSISMAALNTEAFF.

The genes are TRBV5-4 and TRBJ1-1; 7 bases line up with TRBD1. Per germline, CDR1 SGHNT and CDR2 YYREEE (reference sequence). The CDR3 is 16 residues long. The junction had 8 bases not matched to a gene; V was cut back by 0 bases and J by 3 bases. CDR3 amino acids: CASSLDGGQLHTEAFF. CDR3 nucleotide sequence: TGTGCCAGCAGCTTGGACGGGGGACAGTTGCACACTGAAGCTTTCTTT.

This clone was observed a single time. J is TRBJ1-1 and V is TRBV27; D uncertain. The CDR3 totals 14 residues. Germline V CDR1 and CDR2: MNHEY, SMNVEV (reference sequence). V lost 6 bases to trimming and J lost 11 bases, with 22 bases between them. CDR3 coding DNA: TGTGCCAGCAGCATGAGTGGGCCCCTCCGTACGGCTTTCTTT. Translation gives CASSMSGPLRTAFF.

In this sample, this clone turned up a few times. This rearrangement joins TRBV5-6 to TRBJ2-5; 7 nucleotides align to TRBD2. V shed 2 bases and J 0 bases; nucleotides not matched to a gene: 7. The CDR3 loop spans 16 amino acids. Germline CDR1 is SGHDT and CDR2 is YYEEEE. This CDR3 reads CASSLPTSTNQETQYF. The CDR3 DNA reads TGTGCCAGCAGCTTACCGACTAGCACCAACCAAGAGACCCAGTACTTC.

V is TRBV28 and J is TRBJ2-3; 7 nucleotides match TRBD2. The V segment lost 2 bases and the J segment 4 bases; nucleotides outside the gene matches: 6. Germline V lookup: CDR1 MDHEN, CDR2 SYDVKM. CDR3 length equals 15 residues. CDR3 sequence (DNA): TGTGCCAGCAGTTTAGTCACGGGAGGCGCAGATACGCAGTATTTT. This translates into CASSLVTGGADTQYF.

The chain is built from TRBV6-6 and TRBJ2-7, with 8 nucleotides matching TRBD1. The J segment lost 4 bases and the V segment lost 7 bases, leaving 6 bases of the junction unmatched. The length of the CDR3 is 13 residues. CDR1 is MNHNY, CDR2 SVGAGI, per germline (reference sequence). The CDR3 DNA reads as TGTGCCAGCAACGACAGGGGAGGTTACGAGCAGTACTTC. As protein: CASNDRGGYEQYF.

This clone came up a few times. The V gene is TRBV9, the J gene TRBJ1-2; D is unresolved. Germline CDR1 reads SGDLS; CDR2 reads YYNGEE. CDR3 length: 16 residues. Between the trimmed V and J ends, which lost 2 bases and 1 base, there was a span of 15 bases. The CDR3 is CASSVATAFDNYGYTF. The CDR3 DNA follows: TGTGCCAGCAGCGTCGCCACAGCTTTTGATAACTATGGCTACACCTTC.

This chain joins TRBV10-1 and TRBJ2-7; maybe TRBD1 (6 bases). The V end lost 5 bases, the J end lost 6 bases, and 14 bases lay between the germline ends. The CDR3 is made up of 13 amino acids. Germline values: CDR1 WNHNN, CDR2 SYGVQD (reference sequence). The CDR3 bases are TGCGCCAGCAGTCCAGGACAGAGTCGCGAGCAGTACTTC. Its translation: CASSPGQSREQYF.

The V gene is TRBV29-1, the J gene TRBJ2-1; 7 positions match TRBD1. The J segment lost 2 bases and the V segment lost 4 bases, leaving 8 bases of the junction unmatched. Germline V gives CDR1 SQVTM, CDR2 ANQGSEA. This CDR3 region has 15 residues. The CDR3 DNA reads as TGCAGCGTTGCAACCGGGACAGCAACCTACAATGAGCAGTTCTTC. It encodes CSVATGTATYNEQFF.

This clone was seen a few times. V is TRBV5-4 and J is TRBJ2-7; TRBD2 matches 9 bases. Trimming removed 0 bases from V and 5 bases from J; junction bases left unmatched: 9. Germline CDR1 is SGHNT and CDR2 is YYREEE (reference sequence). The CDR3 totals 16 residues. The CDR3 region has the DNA TGTGCCAGCAGCTTGGGGCTGGCTAGCGGGATCAACGAGCAGTACTTC. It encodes CASSLGLASGINEQYF.

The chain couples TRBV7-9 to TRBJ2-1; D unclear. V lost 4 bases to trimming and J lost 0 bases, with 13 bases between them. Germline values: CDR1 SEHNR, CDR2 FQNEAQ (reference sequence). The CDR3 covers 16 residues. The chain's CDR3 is CASSSRALSSYNEQFF. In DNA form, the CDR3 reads TGTGCCAGCAGCTCCCGAGCGTTAAGCTCCTACAATGAGCAGTTCTTC. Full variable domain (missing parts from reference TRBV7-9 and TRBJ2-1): DTGVSQNPRHKITKRGQNVTFRCDPISEHNRLYWYRQTLGQGPEFLTYFQNEAQLEKSRLLSDRFSAERPKGSFSTLEIQRTEQGDSAMYLCASSSRALSSYNEQFFGPGTRLTVL.

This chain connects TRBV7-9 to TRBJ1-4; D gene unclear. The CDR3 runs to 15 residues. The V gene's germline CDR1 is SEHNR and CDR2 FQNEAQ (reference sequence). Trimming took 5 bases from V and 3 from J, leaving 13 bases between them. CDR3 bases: TGTGCCAGCAGCCCCCGGGGAGGGTCTAATGAAAAACTGTTTTTT. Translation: CASSPRGGSNEKLFF. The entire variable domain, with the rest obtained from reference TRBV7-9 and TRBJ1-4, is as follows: DTGVSQNPRHKITKRGQNVTFRCDPISEHNRLYWYRQTLGQGPEFLTYFQNEAQLEKSRLLSDRFSAERPKGSFSTLEIQRTEQGDSAMYLCASSPRGGSNEKLFFGSGTQLSVL.

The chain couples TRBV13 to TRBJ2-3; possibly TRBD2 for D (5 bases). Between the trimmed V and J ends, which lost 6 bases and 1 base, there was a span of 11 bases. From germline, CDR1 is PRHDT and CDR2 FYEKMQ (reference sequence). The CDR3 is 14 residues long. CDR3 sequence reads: CASRRARGTDTQYF. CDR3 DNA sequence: TGTGCCAGCAGGCGGGCACGAGGCACAGATACGCAGTATTTT.

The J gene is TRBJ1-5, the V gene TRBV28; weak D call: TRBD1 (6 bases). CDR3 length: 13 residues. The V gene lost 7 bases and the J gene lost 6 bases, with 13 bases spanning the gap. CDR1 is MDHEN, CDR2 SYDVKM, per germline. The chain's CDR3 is CASMTRGVQPQHF. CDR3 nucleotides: TGTGCCAGCATGACCAGGGGTGTTCAGCCCCAGCATTTT.

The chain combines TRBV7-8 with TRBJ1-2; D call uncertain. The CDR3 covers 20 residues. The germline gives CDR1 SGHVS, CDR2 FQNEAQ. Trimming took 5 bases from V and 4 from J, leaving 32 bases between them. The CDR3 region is CASSVKLSALSEGFSYGYTF. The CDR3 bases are TGTGCCAGCAGCGTCAAGCTTAGCGCACTATCGGAGGGTTTCTCCTATGGCTACACCTTC.

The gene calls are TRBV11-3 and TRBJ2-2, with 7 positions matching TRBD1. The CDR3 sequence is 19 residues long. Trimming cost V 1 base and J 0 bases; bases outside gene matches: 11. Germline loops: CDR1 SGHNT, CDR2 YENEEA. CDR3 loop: CASSLGSGRGQSNTGELFF. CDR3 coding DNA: TGTGCCAGCAGCTTAGGCTCGGGAAGGGGGCAATCGAACACCGGGGAGCTGTTTTTT.

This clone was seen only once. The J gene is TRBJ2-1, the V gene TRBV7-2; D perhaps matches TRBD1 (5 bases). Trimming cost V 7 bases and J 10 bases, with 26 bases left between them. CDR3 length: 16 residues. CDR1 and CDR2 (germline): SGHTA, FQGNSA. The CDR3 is CASMIRIVQGSGEQFF. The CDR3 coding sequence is TGTGCCAGCATGATAAGGATAGTCCAGGGCTCCGGGGAGCAGTTCTTC.

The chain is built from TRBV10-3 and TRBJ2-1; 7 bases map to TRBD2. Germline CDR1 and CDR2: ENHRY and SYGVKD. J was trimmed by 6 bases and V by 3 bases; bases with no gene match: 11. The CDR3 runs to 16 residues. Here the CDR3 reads CAISDPGREGGNEQFF. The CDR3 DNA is TGTGCCATCAGTGACCCCGGCAGGGAGGGTGGCAATGAGCAGTTCTTC.

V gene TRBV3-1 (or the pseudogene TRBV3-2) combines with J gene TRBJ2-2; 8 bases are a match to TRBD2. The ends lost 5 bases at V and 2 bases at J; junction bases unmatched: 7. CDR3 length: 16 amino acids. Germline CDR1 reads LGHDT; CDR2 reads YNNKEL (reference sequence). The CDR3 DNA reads TGTGCCAGCAGCGTCCGCGGGGGGACTAACACCGGGGAGCTGTTTTTT. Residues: CASSVRGGTNTGELFF.

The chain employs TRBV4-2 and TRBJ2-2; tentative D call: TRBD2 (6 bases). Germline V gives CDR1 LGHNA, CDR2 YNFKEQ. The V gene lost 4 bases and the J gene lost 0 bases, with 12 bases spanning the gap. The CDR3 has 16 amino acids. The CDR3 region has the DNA TGTGCCAGCAGCCCCCTGGAGGGCGCGAACACCGGGGAGCTGTTTTTT. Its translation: CASSPLEGANTGELFF.

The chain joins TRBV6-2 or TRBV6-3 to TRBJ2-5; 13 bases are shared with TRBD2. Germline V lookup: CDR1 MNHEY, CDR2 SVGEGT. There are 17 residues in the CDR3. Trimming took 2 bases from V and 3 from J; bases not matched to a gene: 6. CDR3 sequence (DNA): TGTGCCAGCAGTTACGATTGGACTAGCGGGAGAAAAGAGACCCAGTACTTC. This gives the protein CASSYDWTSGRKETQYF.